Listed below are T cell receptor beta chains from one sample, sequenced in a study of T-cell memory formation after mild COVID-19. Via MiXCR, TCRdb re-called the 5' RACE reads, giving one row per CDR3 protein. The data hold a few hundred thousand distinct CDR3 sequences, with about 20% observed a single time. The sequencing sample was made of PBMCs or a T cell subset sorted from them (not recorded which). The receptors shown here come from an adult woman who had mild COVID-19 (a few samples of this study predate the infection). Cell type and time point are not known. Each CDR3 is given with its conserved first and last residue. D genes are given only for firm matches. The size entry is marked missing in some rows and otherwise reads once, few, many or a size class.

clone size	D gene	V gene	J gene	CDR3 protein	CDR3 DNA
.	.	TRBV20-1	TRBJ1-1	CSAREASQNTEAFF	TGCAGTGCTAGAGAAGCCTCCCAGAACACTGAAGCTTTCTTT
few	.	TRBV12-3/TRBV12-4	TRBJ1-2	CASSFWENYGYTF	TGTGCCAGCAGTTTTTGGGAGAACTATGGCTACACCTTC
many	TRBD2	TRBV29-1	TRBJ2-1	CSGFLAGIGNEQFF	TGCAGCGGCTTCCTAGCGGGGATAGGTAATGAGCAGTTCTTC
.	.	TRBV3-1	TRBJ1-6	CASSQRVNSPLHF	TGTGCCAGCAGCCAGCGGGTGAATTCACCCCTCCACTTT
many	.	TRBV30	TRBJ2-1	CAWSGGSSYNEQFF	TGTGCCTGGAGCGGTGGTAGCTCCTACAATGAGCAGTTCTTC
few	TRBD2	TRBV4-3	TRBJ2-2	CASSQGTSGRGELFF	TGCGCCAGCAGCCAGGGGACTAGCGGGAGAGGGGAGCTGTTTTTT
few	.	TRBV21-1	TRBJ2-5	CASSSRIAGGPETQYF	TGTGCCAGCAGCAGCCGGATAGCGGGAGGGCCGGAGACCCAGTACTTC
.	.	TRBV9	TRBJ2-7	CASSVVPGDYEQYF	TGTGCCAGCAGCGTAGTTCCAGGGGATTACGAGCAGTACTTC
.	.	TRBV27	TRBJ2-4	CTSSLYTGQYF	TGCACCAGCAGTTTATACACGGGTCAGTACTTC
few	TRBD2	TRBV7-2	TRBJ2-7	CASSLWASGTYEQYF	TGTGCCAGCAGCTTATGGGCTAGCGGAACCTACGAGCAGTACTTC
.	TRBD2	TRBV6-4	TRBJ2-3	CASSSSGTSQYF	TGTGCCAGCAGCTCGTCCGGGACTAGCCAGTATTTT
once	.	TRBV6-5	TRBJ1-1	CASSYSSSPAMNTEAFF	TGTGCCAGCAGTTACTCGAGTTCGCCTGCTATGAACACTGAAGCTTTCTTT
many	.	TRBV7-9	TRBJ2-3	CASSLLTADTQYF	TGTGCCAGCAGCTTACTTACCGCAGATACGCAGTATTTT
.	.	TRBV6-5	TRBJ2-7	CASSYAARPYEQYF	TGTGCCAGCAGTTACGCGGCGCGTCCCTACGAGCAGTACTTC
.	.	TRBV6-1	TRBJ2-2	CASSEAGQNTGELFF	TGTGCCAGCAGTGAAGCTGGGCAAAACACCGGGGAGCTGTTTTTT
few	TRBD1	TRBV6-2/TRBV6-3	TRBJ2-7	CASSYSQDRPYYEQYF	TGTGCCAGCAGTTACTCCCAGGACAGGCCCTACTACGAGCAGTACTTC
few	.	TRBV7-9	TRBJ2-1	CASSLGRAAEQFF	TGTGCCAGCAGCTTAGGTAGGGCAGCCGAGCAGTTCTTC
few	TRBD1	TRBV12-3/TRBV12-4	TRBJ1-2	CASTLSLTGFSNYGYTF	TGTGCCAGCACCCTTAGCCTGACAGGGTTCAGCAACTATGGCTACACCTTC
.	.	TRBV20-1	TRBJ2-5	CSASVSGISETQYF	TGCAGTGCTAGTGTTTCGGGGATTTCCGAGACCCAGTACTTC